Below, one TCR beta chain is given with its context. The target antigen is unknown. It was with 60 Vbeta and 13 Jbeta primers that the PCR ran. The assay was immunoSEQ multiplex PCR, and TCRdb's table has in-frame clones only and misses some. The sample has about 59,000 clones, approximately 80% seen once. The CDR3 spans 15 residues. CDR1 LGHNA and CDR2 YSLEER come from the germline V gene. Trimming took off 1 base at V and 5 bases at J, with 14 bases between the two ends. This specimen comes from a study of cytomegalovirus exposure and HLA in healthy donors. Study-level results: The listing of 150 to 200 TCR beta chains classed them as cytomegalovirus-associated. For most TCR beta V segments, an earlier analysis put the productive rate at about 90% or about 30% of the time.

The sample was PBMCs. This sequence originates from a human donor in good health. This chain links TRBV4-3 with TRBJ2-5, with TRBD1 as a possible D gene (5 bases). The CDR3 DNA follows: TGCGCCAGCAGCCAAGGGGGCAGCCCCCGTGAGACCCAGTACTTC. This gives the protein CASSQGGSPRETQYF.